These T cell receptor beta chains were read from a single sample in a study of T cells in Graves' hyperthyroidism and ophthalmopathy. TCRdb recomputed calls from the multiplex PCR reads with MiXCR, one row per CDR3 protein. The sample holds about 300,000 distinct CDR3 sequences, around 19% seen once. Sequences were obtained from blood. The receptors shown here come from a man over 45 with Graves' ophthalmopathy. The CDR3 runs from the conserved cysteine through the conserved F or W. A D gene is named only where the DNA matches it firmly. Not all rows give a size; the values are once, few, many and, for expanded clones, a class.

>NA|NA|TRBJ2-3|TRBV7-2
CASSNGLLRDTQYF
TGTGCCAGCAGCAACGGACTCCTCAGGGATACGCAGTATTTT
>TRBD2|many|TRBJ2-1|TRBV11-1
CASSRTSISEQFF
TGTGCCAGCAGCCGGACTAGTATTTCTGAGCAGTTCTTC
>TRBD1|many|TRBJ2-5|TRBV20-1
CSAGVGGLETQYF
TGCAGTGCGGGGGTAGGGGGCCTAGAGACCCAGTACTTC
>TRBD2|few|TRBJ2-2|TRBV12-3/TRBV12-4
CASSLTSGRASGELFF
TGTGCCAGCAGTCTAACTAGCGGGAGGGCAAGCGGGGAGCTGTTTTTT
>NA|NA|TRBJ1-6|TRBV5-1
CASSPTDGGHSSYNSPLHF
TGCGCCAGCAGCCCGACCGACGGGGGCCATAGCTCCTATAATTCACCCCTCCACTTT
>NA|few|TRBJ1-5|TRBV19
CASSIGGGRVQPQHF
TGTGCCAGTAGTATAGGGGGGGGCCGCGTCCAGCCCCAGCATTTT
>TRBD1|many|TRBJ1-4|TRBV30
CAWRPGTALNEKLFF
TGTGCCTGGAGGCCCGGGACAGCTCTTAATGAAAAACTGTTTTTT
>NA|many|TRBJ1-2|TRBV30
CAWSVHLRGYTF
TGTGCCTGGAGTGTACACCTACGGGGCTACACCTTC
>NA|many|TRBJ2-7|TRBV28
CASSRTGSSYEQYF
TGTGCCAGCAGCCGAACGGGGAGCTCCTACGAGCAGTACTTC
>NA|many|TRBJ2-5|TRBV28
CASSVDRLGTETQYF
TGTGCCAGCAGTGTAGACAGGTTAGGGACGGAGACCCAGTACTTC
>NA|many|TRBJ2-7|TRBV30
CAWSGQGSARVEQYF
TGTGCCTGGAGTGGCCAGGGGTCGGCACGGGTTGAGCAGTACTTC
>NA|many|TRBJ1-4|TRBV28
CASSFREKLFF
TGTGCCAGCAGTTTTCGTGAAAAACTGTTTTTT
>NA|NA|TRBJ2-6|TRBV29-1
CSVAQGSGANVLTF
TGCAGCGTTGCCCAGGGCTCTGGGGCCAACGTCCTGACTTTC
>NA|few|TRBJ2-5|TRBV4-1
CASSQGHQETQYF
TGCGCCAGCAGCCAAGGACACCAAGAGACCCAGTACTTC
>TRBD1|few|TRBJ2-1|TRBV30
CAWRTGQGATEQFF
TGTGCCTGGAGGACCGGACAGGGGGCTACTGAGCAGTTCTTC
>TRBD2|few|TRBJ2-1|TRBV3-1
CASSQGGLADRFNEQFF
TGTGCCAGCAGCCAAGGCGGACTAGCCGATCGATTCAATGAGCAGTTCTTC
>TRBD2|few|TRBJ2-3|TRBV7-9
CASSSTGTSGRAGTDTQYF
TGTGCCAGCAGCTCTACCGGGACTAGCGGGAGGGCCGGAACAGATACGCAGTATTTT
>TRBD1|NA|TRBJ2-3|TRBV20-1
CSARVWTGWSADTQYF
TGCAGTGCTAGAGTGTGGACAGGGTGGAGTGCTGATACGCAGTATTTT
>NA|NA|TRBJ1-4|TRBV6-5
CASSYVATRRVNNEKLFF
TGTGCCAGCAGTTATGTGGCTACTCGACGGGTCAATAATGAAAAACTGTTTTTT
>TRBD2|NA|TRBJ2-2|TRBV2
CASSGLSGGRTGELFF
TGTGCCAGCAGTGGACTCTCGGGGGGAAGAACCGGGGAGCTGTTTTTT
>NA|NA|TRBJ2-2|TRBV15
CATSRDTDTGELFF
TGTGCCACCAGCAGAGATACGGACACCGGGGAGCTGTTTTTT
>NA|few|TRBJ2-2|TRBV6-1
CASSPLGGNTGELFF
TGTGCCAGCAGTCCCCTCGGAGGGAACACCGGGGAGCTGTTTTTT
>NA|many|TRBJ2-1|TRBV30
CAWDVGNEQFF
TGTGCCTGGGATGTGGGGAATGAGCAGTTCTTC
>NA|few|TRBJ2-5|TRBV20-1
CSATDLGETQYF
TGCAGTGCGACGGACTTGGGAGAGACCCAGTACTTC
>TRBD2|NA|TRBJ2-7|TRBV29-1
CSVLSGSTYEQYF
TGCAGCGTACTAAGCGGGAGTACCTACGAGCAGTACTTC
>NA|few|TRBJ1-1|TRBV6-5
CASSYDLGRSLGAFF
TGTGCCAGCAGTTACGACTTAGGACGGTCTCTCGGAGCTTTCTTT
>TRBD1|NA|TRBJ1-2|TRBV15
CATSRDSGYGYTF
TGTGCCACCAGTCGGGACAGCGGCTATGGCTACACCTTC
>NA|few|TRBJ1-2|TRBV4-2
CASSQDLRVPYGYTF
TGTGCCAGCAGCCAAGATCTGAGGGTCCCCTATGGCTACACCTTC
>NA|NA|TRBJ2-3|TRBV6-1
CASIERGTDTQYF
TGTGCCAGCATCGAACGGGGCACAGATACGCAGTATTTT
>NA|NA|TRBJ2-2|TRBV7-3
CASSLTSSTGELFF
TGTGCCAGCAGCTTAACGAGCAGCACCGGGGAGCTGTTTTTT
>NA|NA|TRBJ1-4|TRBV7-9
CASSPSAEKLFF
TGTGCCAGCAGCCCGTCCGCAGAAAAACTGTTTTTT
>NA|few|TRBJ1-1|TRBV14
CASSQDQGFGTEAFF
TGTGCCAGCAGCCAAGATCAAGGGTTCGGGACTGAAGCTTTCTTT
>NA|many|TRBJ2-7|TRBV4-1
CASSPGLAYEQYF
TGCGCCAGCAGCCCCGGACTGGCCTACGAGCAGTACTTC
>TRBD2|NA|TRBJ2-1|TRBV7-8
CASSETSGRTLEQFF
TGTGCCAGCAGCGAAACTAGCGGGAGAACTTTAGAGCAGTTCTTC
>TRBD1|NA|TRBJ1-1|TRBV18
CASSPLQGGHTEAFF
TGTGCCAGCTCACCACTACAGGGGGGACACACTGAAGCTTTCTTT
>NA|NA|TRBJ2-6|TRBV18
CASSPGAGANVLTF
TGTGCCAGCTCACCAGGGGCTGGGGCCAACGTCCTGACTTTC
>NA|many|TRBJ1-6|TRBV28
CASSRTGNSPLHF
TGTGCCAGCAGCCGTACAGGGAATTCACCCCTCCACTTT
>NA|NA|TRBJ2-7|TRBV20-1
CSARPGTSPYEQYF
TGCAGTGCTAGGCCCGGGACGAGCCCCTACGAGCAGTACTTC
>NA|many|TRBJ2-7|TRBV11-2
CASSSGAGWTYEQYF
TGTGCCAGCAGCTCCGGGGCGGGGTGGACCTACGAGCAGTACTTC
>TRBD2|NA|TRBJ2-1|TRBV20-1
CSARTLAADSYNEQFF
TGCAGTGCTAGAACCCTAGCGGCTGACTCCTACAATGAGCAGTTCTTC
>TRBD1|many|TRBJ2-1|TRBV6-1
CASSDWNRDRVREQFF
TGTGCCAGCAGTGATTGGAACCGGGACAGGGTACGTGAGCAGTTCTTC
>NA|many|TRBJ1-1|TRBV7-3
CASSSTGYGTEAFF
TGTGCCAGCAGCTCTACAGGGTATGGGACTGAAGCTTTCTTT
>TRBD1|NA|TRBJ1-2|TRBV19
CASRIPGQGNYGYTF
TGTGCCAGTAGGATTCCGGGACAGGGAAACTATGGCTACACCTTC
>TRBD2|NA|TRBJ2-2|TRBV6-1
CASSYGGGWNTGELFF
TGTGCCAGCAGTTATGGGGGAGGGTGGAACACCGGGGAGCTGTTTTTT
>TRBD1|many|TRBJ2-5|TRBV12-3/TRBV12-4
CASSLTGGLETQYF
TGTGCCAGCAGTCTTACAGGGGGGTTGGAGACCCAGTACTTC
>NA|many|TRBJ2-7|TRBV27
CASSPSTGSHEQYF
TGTGCCAGCAGTCCCAGTACAGGGAGTCACGAGCAGTACTTC
>TRBD2|many|TRBJ2-1|TRBV3-1
CASSQVVTSGSNEQFF
TGTGCCAGCAGCCAAGTCGTGACTAGCGGGAGCAATGAGCAGTTCTTC
>TRBD2|few|TRBJ2-1|TRBV3-1
CASSRAASGSIVNEQFF
TGTGCCAGCAGCCGAGCAGCTAGCGGGAGTATCGTTAATGAGCAGTTCTTC
>NA|NA|TRBJ1-2|TRBV4-1
CASSQEQAVDYGYTF
TGCGCCAGCAGCCAGGAACAGGCGGTGGACTATGGCTACACCTTC
>TRBD2|many|TRBJ2-7|TRBV20-1
CSARDGGTSSYEQYF
TGCAGTGCTAGAGATGGTGGGACTAGTAGCTACGAGCAGTACTTC
>TRBD1|many|TRBJ2-3|TRBV11-2
CASSSGQGVADTQYF
TGTGCCAGCAGCTCCGGACAGGGAGTCGCAGATACGCAGTATTTT
>NA|NA|TRBJ2-4|TRBV2
CASSIEENIQYF
TGTGCCAGTAGTATAGAGGAAAACATTCAGTACTTC
>NA|many|TRBJ1-1|TRBV5-6
CASSYGGATEAFF
TGTGCCAGCAGCTACGGGGGGGCCACTGAAGCTTTCTTT
>NA|few|TRBJ2-1|TRBV9
CASSVEFYNEQFF
TGTGCCAGCAGCGTAGAATTTTACAATGAGCAGTTCTTC
>TRBD1|NA|TRBJ1-2|TRBV30
CAWRQQGSFNYGYTF
TGTGCCTGGAGACAACAGGGGTCATTTAACTATGGCTACACCTTC
>NA|many|TRBJ1-5|TRBV6-5
CASSYSRGASNQPQHF
TGTGCCAGCAGTTACTCGCGGGGCGCAAGCAATCAGCCCCAGCATTTT
>TRBD1|few|TRBJ1-2|TRBV2
CASSEYETGVGYTF
TGTGCCAGCAGTGAGTACGAGACAGGGGTTGGCTACACCTTC
>TRBD2|NA|TRBJ2-3|TRBV27
CASSPSGREGFTDTQYF
TGTGCCAGCAGCCCTAGTGGGCGGGAGGGGTTCACAGATACGCAGTATTTT
>NA|few|TRBJ2-2|TRBV7-9
CASSLPLRGTGELFF
TGTGCCAGCAGCTTACCGCTTAGAGGCACCGGGGAGCTGTTTTTT